Described below is a single T cell receptor beta chain sequence and its context. This entry comes from a study of somatic mutations in cytotoxic T cells in rheumatoid arthritis. On the study more broadly: No treatment had yet been given when patient blood (under 34 ml EDTA) was drawn, right after diagnosis. Flow cytometry sorted some V beta antibody-stained T-cell populations to nearly 100% purity, V beta1+ cells among them being sequenced for TCRB.

Trimming left V 5 bases short and J 0 bases short, with 13 bases between. CDR3 length equals 15 residues. Germline CDR1 reads ENHRY; CDR2 reads SYGVKD. Only in-frame clones appear in the TCRdb table, and some are missing; sequencing was by immunoSEQ multiplex PCR. Among 12,000 to 15,000 clones listed, about 89% were seen once. Sequenced sample: CD4+ T cells sorted from blood. This TCR was sampled from an older man with rheumatoid arthritis. V gene TRBV10-3 combines with J gene TRBJ1-1, with a possible D match to TRBD1 (6 bases). CDR3 residues: CAISRAGTLNTEAFF. The DNA of the CDR3 is TGTGCCATCAGTAGGGCCGGGACACTGAACACTGAAGCTTTCTTT.